This TCR beta chain was found in a study of technical replicates of blood from a handful of donors. The assay was immunoSEQ multiplex PCR, and TCRdb's table has in-frame clones only and misses some. The data contain some 63,000 clones, 85% to 90% of them singletons. The sample was PBMCs. This receptor was obtained from a human donor in good health. Some clones in this sample may be carry-over from other donors' samples.

CDR3 loop: CASSYSPDTQYF. CDR3 DNA sequence: TGTGCCAGCAGTTACTCCCCGGATACGCAGTATTTT. This chain uses TRBV6-6 with TRBJ2-3; unclear D gene. The germline gives CDR1 MNHNY, CDR2 SVGAGI (reference sequence). The CDR3 consists of 12 residues. V was shortened by 0 bases and J by 6 bases, with 4 bases between the two germline ends.